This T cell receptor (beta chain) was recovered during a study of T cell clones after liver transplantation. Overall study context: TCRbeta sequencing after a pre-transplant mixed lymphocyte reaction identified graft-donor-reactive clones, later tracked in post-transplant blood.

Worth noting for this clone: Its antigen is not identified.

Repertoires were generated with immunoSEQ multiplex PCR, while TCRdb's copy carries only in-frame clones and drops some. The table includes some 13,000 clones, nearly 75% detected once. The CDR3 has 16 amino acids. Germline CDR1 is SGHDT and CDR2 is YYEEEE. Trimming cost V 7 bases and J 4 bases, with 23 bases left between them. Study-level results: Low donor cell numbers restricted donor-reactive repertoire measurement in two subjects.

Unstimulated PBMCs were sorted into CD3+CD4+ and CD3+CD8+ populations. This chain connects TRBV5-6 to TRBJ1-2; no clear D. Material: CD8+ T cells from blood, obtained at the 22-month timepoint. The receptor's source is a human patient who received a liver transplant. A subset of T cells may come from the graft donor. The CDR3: CASHKLNSRKSYGYTF. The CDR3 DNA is TGTGCCAGCCATAAACTCAATAGTCGAAAGAGCTATGGCTACACCTTC.